This T cell receptor beta chain appears in the sequencing data of a study of diagnostic markers for celiac disease. Germline CDR1 and CDR2: KGHDR and SFDVKD. The CDR3 is made up of 12 amino acids. TCRdb re-called the reads and shows each CDR3 protein once, DNA omitted. In all, the sample yields approximately 8,000 distinct CDR3 sequences. The chain links TRBV24-1 to TRBJ1-2. The material sequenced was either unsorted cells or a sorted T cell fraction (not recorded which). This sequence originates from a human donor. This table probably holds off-target reads from a library built for another chain. Here the CDR3 reads CATSDLALGYTF.